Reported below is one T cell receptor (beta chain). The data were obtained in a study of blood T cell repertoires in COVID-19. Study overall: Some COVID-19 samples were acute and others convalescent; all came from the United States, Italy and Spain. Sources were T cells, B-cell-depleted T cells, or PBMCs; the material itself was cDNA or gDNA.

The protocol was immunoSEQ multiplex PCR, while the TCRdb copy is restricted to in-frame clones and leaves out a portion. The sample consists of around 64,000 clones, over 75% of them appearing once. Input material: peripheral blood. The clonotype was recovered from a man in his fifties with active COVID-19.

CDR3 sequence (DNA): TGCGCCAGCAGCTTGCGGGGGGCAGATACGCAGTATTTT. Translating gives CASSLRGADTQYF. This chain uses TRBV5-1 with TRBJ2-3, with 7 nucleotides matching TRBD2. Trimming cost V 1 base and J 4 bases; bases outside gene matches: 0. In germline, CDR1 is SGHRS, CDR2 YFSETQ. There are 13 residues in the CDR3.